This T cell receptor (beta chain) was documented in a study of T cells after yellow fever vaccination. Overall study context: Fractions containing few cells were prepared with SMART-Seq v4 Ultra Low Input. Study-level findings and limits: Boosting was followed by the reappearance of most primary-vaccination clones (about 97% CD4, around 86% CD8).

Worth noting for this clonotype: Its specificity is unknown.

TCRdb reanalysed the 5' RACE reads using MiXCR and keeps one entry per CDR3 protein. The sample has just under 600,000 distinct CDR3 sequences; about 13% are singletons. Sequencing used PBMCs, obtained on the day of the yellow fever booster vaccination. This receptor was identified in a man aged 25-45 years who received the YFV17D yellow fever vaccine.

CDR3 bases: TGTGCCAGCTTTCGAGGGGGCTCTGGGGCCAACGTCCTGACTTTC. Amino acid sequence: CASFRGGSGANVLTF. This rearrangement joins TRBV6-2 or TRBV6-3 to TRBJ2-6; a possible D gene is TRBD1 (6 bases). Trimming took 8 bases from V and 0 from J, leaving 11 bases between them. The germline V gene encodes CDR1 MNHEY and CDR2 SVGEGT. The CDR3 runs to 15 residues.